This record looks at one T cell receptor (beta chain) sequence and its context. Its antigen is still unknown. This sample stems from a study of OX40 agonist ivuxolimab in advanced cancers. Study as a whole: Patients received the agonistic anti-OX40 (CD134) antibody ivuxolimab. Overall study results and limits: The investigators did not determine what antigen specificity the expanded peripheral T cells had. Researchers report that CD8+ T cells had, on average, more expanded clones than CD4+.

Germline V gene lookup returns CDR1 MDHEN and CDR2 SYDVKM. The V end was cut by 2 bases, the J end by 3 bases, with 17 bases between. The CDR3 length is 17 residues. Data came from immunoSEQ multiplex PCR; TCRdb stores just in-frame clones and leaves some out. The data contain about 72,000 clones, about 91% of them singletons. This receptor was obtained from an adult with an advanced solid tumor such as melanoma, head and neck, liver or kidney cancer. Sample: CD4+ or CD8+ T cells sorted from blood, taken in a trial of the OX40 agonist ivuxolimab. This chain uses TRBV28 with TRBJ1-5; maybe TRBD1 (5 bases). The CDR3 sequence is CASSLGLTGHNNQPQHF. DNA for the CDR3: TGTGCCAGCAGTTTAGGTCTTACAGGACACAACAATCAGCCCCAGCATTTT. Variable domain in full (rest from reference TRBV28 and TRBJ1-5): DVKVTQSSRYLVKRTGEKVFLECVQDMDHENMFWYRQDPGLGLRLIYFSYDVKMKEKGDIPEGYSVSREKKERFSLILESASTNQTSMYLCASSLGLTGHNNQPQHFGDGTRLSIL.